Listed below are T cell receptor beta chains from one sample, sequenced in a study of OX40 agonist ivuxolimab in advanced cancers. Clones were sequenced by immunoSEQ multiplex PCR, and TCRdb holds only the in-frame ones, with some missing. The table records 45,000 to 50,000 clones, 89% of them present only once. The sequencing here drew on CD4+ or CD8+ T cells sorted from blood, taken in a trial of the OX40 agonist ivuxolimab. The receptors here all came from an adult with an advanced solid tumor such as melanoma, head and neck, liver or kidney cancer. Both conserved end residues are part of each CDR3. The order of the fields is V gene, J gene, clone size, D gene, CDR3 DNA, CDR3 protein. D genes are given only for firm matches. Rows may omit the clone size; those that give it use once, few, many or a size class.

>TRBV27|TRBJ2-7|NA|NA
TGTGCCAGCAGTTCTTCAATCTACGAGCAGTACTTC
CASSSSIYEQYF
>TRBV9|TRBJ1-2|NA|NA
TGTGCCAGCAGCGTAGGACAGGAGTATGGCTACACCTTC
CASSVGQEYGYTF
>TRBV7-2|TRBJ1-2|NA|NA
TGTGCCAGCAGCACACCCCCCGGCAGATTCTATGGCTACACCTTC
CASSTPPGRFYGYTF
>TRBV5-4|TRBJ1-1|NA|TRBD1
TGTGCCAGCAGCTTCGGGACAGGGGAAGCTTTCTTT
CASSFGTGEAFF
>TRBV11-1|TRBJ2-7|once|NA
TGTGCCAGCAGCTTTACACCTTACGAGCAGTACTTC
CASSFTPYEQYF
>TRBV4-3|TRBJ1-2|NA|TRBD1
TGCGCCAGCAGCCAAGAAAGGGACAGGGGCAGGTATGGCTACACCTTC
CASSQERDRGRYGYTF
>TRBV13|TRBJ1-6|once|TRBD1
TGTGCCAGCAGCCTATTACGAGATACCGGGACAGGGAACTCCTATAATTCACCCCTCCACTTT
CASSLLRDTGTGNSYNSPLHF
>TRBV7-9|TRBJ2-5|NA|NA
TGTGCCAGCAGCTCCCAAGAGACCCAGTACTTC
CASSSQETQYF
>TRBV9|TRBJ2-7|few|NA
TGTGCCAGCAGCTTCGGGACGGAAACCTACGAGCAGTACTTC
CASSFGTETYEQYF
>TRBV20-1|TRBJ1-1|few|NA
TGCAGTGGGGGGGGTCCGGCTTTCTTT
CSGGGPAFF
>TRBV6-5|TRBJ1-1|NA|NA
TGTGCCAGCAGTCCTGGAGTGTTGAACACTGAAGCTTTCTTT
CASSPGVLNTEAFF
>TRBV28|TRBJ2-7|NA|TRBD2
TGTGCCAGCAGTTTATTAGGGACTAGCGCCACGAGCTCCTACGAGCAGTACTTC
CASSLLGTSATSSYEQYF
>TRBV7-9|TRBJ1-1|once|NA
TGTGCCAGCAGTCCGGGGGTGGAGGCTTTCTTT
CASSPGVEAFF
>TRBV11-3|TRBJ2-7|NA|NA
TGTGCCAGCAGCAACAGGGTTTACGAGCAGTACTTC
CASSNRVYEQYF
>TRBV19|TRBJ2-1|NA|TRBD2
TGTGCCAGTAGTTGGGTGGCGGGGGGGCCTCTCTACAATGAGCAGTTCTTC
CASSWVAGGPLYNEQFF
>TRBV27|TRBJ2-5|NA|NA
TGTGCCAGCAGTTCTCCCCTCAGGGGACAAGAGACCCAGTACTTC
CASSSPLRGQETQYF
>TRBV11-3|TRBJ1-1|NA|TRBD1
TGTGCCAGCAGCGGACAGGGTTATGACACTGAAGCTTTCTTT
CASSGQGYDTEAFF
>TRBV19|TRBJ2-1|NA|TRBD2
TGTGCCAGTAGTGCTAGCGGGATTCCGTACAATGAGCAGTTCTTC
CASSASGIPYNEQFF
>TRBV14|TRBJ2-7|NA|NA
TGTGCCAGCAGCCAATCGAAACACGAGCAGTACTTC
CASSQSKHEQYF
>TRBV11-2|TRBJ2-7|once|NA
TGTGCCAGCAGCTTAGATACCTACAGGTTCCACGAGCAGTACTTC
CASSLDTYRFHEQYF
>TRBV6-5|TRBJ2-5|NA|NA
TGTGCCAGCAGTTCTTCCGTGACCCAGTACTTC
CASSSSVTQYF
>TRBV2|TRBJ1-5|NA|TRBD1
TGTGCCAGCAGTGTAAGGGGACAGGGCATTTGGCCCCAGCATTTT
CASSVRGQGIWPQHF
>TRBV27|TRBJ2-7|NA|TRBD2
TGTGCCAGCGGACTAGCGGGAGGAGGCGAGCAGTACTTC
CASGLAGGGEQYF
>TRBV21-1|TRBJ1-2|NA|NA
TGTGCCAGCAGCAAGGGGAGGGGTGTAGTTGGCTACACCTTC
CASSKGRGVVGYTF
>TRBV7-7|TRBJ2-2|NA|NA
TGTGCCAGCACCAGGGACCGGAACACCGGGGAGCTGTTTTTT
CASTRDRNTGELFF
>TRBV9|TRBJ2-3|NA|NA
TGTGCCAGCACCCCAGCGGGTCCCACAGATACGCAGTATTTT
CASTPAGPTDTQYF
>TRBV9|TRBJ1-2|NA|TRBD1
TGTGCCAGCAGCGTTCCCCGGGACAGGGGGGACTATGGCTACACCTTC
CASSVPRDRGDYGYTF
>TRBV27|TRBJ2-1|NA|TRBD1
TGTGCCAGCAGGGTAGGGACAGGGGGAAGTGATGAGCAGTTCTTC
CASRVGTGGSDEQFF
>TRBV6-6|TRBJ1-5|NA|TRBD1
TGTGCCAGCAGTCCAGGGGGGCATAGCAATCAGCCCCAGCATTTT
CASSPGGHSNQPQHF
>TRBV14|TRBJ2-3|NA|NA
TGTGCCAGCAGCCAGGGACCGTTACTTGACTTTTATACGCAGTATTTT
CASSQGPLLDFYTQYF
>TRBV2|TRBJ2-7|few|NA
TGTGCCAGCAGTGAAGCGCCTGAACCCGGCGAGCAGTACTTC
CASSEAPEPGEQYF
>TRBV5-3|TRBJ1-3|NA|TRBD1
TGTGCCAGAAGCTGCCGGGACAGTAAGGCTGGAAACACCATATATTTT
CARSCRDSKAGNTIYF
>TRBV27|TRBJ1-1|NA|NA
TGTGCCAGCAGTTTGAGGGGGAATGGAGAAGCTTTCTTT
CASSLRGNGEAFF
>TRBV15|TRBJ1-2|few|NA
TGTGCCACCAGCAGAGATGGCGTCGGTAACTATGGCTACACCTTC
CATSRDGVGNYGYTF
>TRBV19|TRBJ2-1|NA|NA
TGTGCCAGCCACGGTCGAGGGAGGTGGGGCAATGAGCAGTTCTTC
CASHGRGRWGNEQFF
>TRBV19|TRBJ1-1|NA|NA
TGTGCCAGTACCCTCGGTACTGAAGCTTTCTTT
CASTLGTEAFF
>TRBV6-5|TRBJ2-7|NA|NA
TGTGCCAGCAGTTCGGGGACCCTATTATACGGGGAGCAGTACTTC
CASSSGTLLYGEQYF
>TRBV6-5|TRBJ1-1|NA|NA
TGTGCCAGCAACATTGGACAGTTTAACACTGAAGCTTTCTTT
CASNIGQFNTEAFF
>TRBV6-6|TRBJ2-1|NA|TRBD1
TGTGCCAGCAGCTCCCGGGCAGGGGGCGATGAGCAGTTCTTC
CASSSRAGGDEQFF
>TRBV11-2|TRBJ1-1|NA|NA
TGTGCCAGCAGCTTAGACCCCGTGGTGGGGACTGAAGCTTTCTTT
CASSLDPVVGTEAFF
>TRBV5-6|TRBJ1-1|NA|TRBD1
TGTGCCAGCAGCTTGGGTCCCGGGACAGGGGGCACTGAAGCTTTCTTT
CASSLGPGTGGTEAFF
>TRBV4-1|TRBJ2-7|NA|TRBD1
TGCGCCAGCAGCCAAGTGACAGGGTATCCCTACGAGCAGTACTTC
CASSQVTGYPYEQYF
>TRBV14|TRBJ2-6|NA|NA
TGTGCCAGCAATCCACGGGGAAGACTTTGGGCTTTCAACGTCCTGACTTTC
CASNPRGRLWAFNVLTF
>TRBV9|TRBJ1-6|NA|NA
TGTGCCAGCGGAAGCACCGGGACGGATAATTCACCCCTCCACTTT
CASGSTGTDNSPLHF
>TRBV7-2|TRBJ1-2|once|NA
TGTGCCAGCAGCTTAGAAGCCACGGGAGTCGGCTACACCTTC
CASSLEATGVGYTF
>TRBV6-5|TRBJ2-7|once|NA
TGTGCCAGCAGTTACTCGGGGATAGGCTACGAGCAGTACTTC
CASSYSGIGYEQYF
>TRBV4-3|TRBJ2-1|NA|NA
TGCGCCAGCAGCCAAGATTGGAGCTCCTACAATGAGCAGTTCTTC
CASSQDWSSYNEQFF
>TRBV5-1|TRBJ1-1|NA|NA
TGCGCCAGCAGCTTGAATTCAGGCCAAGTAAGACCTACTGAAGCTTTCTTT
CASSLNSGQVRPTEAFF
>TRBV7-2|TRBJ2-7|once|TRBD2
TGTGCCAGCAGCTTAGCGCATCTTGGGGGGGGATTCTACGAGCAGTACTTC
CASSLAHLGGGFYEQYF
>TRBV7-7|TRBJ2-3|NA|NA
TGTGCTAGCAGCTTACGGGATGCAGATACGCAGTATTTT
CASSLRDADTQYF
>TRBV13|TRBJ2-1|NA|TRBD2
TGTGCCAGCAGCCACCGGACTAGCGGGAGTGGAAAAGAGCAGTTCTTC
CASSHRTSGSGKEQFF
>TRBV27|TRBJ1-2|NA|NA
TGTGCCAGCAGTCACGGATTCGCCGAAGGCTACACCTTC
CASSHGFAEGYTF
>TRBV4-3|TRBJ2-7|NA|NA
TGCGCCAGCAGCCAAGATAGGCAGACCTACGAGCAGTACTTC
CASSQDRQTYEQYF
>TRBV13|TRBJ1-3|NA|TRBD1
TGTGCCAGCAGCTCCGATAAGGACAGGGTAAACACCATATATTTT
CASSSDKDRVNTIYF